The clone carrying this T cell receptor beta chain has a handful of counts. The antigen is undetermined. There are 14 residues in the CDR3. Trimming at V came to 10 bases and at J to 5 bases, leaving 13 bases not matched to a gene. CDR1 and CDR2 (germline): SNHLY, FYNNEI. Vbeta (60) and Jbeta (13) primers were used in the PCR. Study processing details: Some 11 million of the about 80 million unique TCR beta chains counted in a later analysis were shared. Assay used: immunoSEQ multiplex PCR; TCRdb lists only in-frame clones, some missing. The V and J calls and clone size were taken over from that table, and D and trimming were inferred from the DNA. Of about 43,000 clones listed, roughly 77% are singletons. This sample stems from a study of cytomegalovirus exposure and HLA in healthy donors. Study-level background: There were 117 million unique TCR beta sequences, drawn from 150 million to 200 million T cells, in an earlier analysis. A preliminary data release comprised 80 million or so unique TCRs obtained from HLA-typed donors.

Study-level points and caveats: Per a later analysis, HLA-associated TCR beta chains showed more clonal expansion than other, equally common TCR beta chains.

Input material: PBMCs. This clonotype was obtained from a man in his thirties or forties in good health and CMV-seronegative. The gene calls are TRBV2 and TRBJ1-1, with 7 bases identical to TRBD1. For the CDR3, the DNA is TGTGCCACCGATATAGGGGGCGGGCGGACTGAAGCTTTCTTT. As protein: CATDIGGGRTEAFF.